Given below is one TCR beta chain in context. Its specificity is unknown. Assay used: immunoSEQ multiplex PCR; TCRdb lists only in-frame clones, some missing. The sample yields more than 85,000 clones, just under 75% seen once. The CDR3 extends over 16 amino acids. V shed 4 bases and J shed 0 bases, with 17 bases lying between them. Germline V gene data show CDR1 as SGDLS and CDR2 as YYNGEE. The data originate from a study of CD8 T cell repertoires and HIV-1 epitope variants. Study-wide background: T cells were stimulated with Twenty-five Gag and Nef peptides separately.

Whole-study findings and limits: Beta chains alone show antigen proliferation, not cytokine profile or function. The TAALDMSHF plasma variant had no responses, unlike KF9 (about five clonotypes) and HW9 (one).

This TCR came from a male donor with HIV. J is TRBJ2-7 and V is TRBV9; D possibly matches TRBD1 or TRBD2 (5 bases each). Specimen: uncultured baseline CD8+ T cells from peripheral blood mononuclear cells (PBMCs). The CDR3 nucleotides read TGTGCCAGCAGCAGGTCACGGGACCTCAGCTCCTACGAGCAGTACTTC. It specifies CASSRSRDLSSYEQYF.